A selection of T cell receptor beta chains follows, all from one sample in a study of cytomegalovirus exposure and HLA in healthy donors. The table came from immunoSEQ multiplex PCR; TCRdb's copy has only in-frame clones and leaves some out. The sample yields 85,000 to 100,000 clones, roughly 60% seen once. The sequencing input was PBMCs. These receptors came from a human donor in good health. Both conserved end residues are part of each CDR3. D genes are given only for firm matches. Clone size is given for some rows only: seen once, a few or many times, or a class if the clone is expanded.

>TRBJ2-1|TRBV11-3|NA|TRBD1|14
TGTGCCAGCAGCTTACAGGGGGCAGGCAATGAGCAGTTCTTC
CASSLQGAGNEQFF
>TRBJ2-2|TRBV7-9|few|TRBD1|16
TGTGCCAGCAGCTTAGCATGGGACAGGGCATCAGGGGAGCTGTTTTTT
CASSLAWDRASGELFF
>TRBJ1-1|TRBV10-1|NA|TRBD1|15
TGCGCCAGCAGTACTCTAGGACAGGCGAACACTGAAGCTTTCTTT
CASSTLGQANTEAFF
>TRBJ2-2|TRBV7-6|few|TRBD2|16
TGTGCCAGCAGCTCTAGCGGGGGGGCAAGGACCGGGGAGCTGTTTTTT
CASSSSGGARTGELFF
>TRBJ2-7|TRBV7-9|NA|TRBD1|14
TGTGCCAGCAGCTCAGGGACAGCTCTCTGGCAGCAGTACTTC
CASSSGTALWQQYF
>TRBJ1-1|TRBV7-9|once|NA|13
TGTGCCAGCAGCTTAGGCGGCGGCACTGAAGCTTTCTTT
CASSLGGGTEAFF
>TRBJ1-2|TRBV6-5|NA|TRBD1|14
TGTGCCAGCAGCCAACGACAGGGGGGATATGGCTACACCTTC
CASSQRQGGYGYTF
>TRBJ1-1|TRBV7-8|NA|NA|14
TGTGCCAGCAGCTTAAATATGGGGCGGGGTGAAGCTTTCTTT
CASSLNMGRGEAFF
>TRBJ2-2|TRBV10-3|NA|TRBD2|15
TGTGCCATCAGTTCTAGCGGGGGCGACACCGGGGAGCTGTTTTTT
CAISSSGGDTGELFF
>TRBJ2-7|TRBV10-3|NA|NA|17
TGTGCCATCAGTGACCACAAAGGAGGGACCACTAAAACGGAGCAGTACTTC
CAISDHKGGTTKTEQYF
>TRBJ2-7|TRBV19|NA|TRBD1|15
TGTGCCAGTAGTATGCTCCGGACAGGTTCCTACGAGCAGTACTTC
CASSMLRTGSYEQYF
>TRBJ1-5|TRBV18|NA|NA|14
TGTGCCAGCTCACGAAGCGACCCGAATCAGCCCCAGCATTTT
CASSRSDPNQPQHF
>TRBJ1-5|TRBV27|NA|NA|15
TGTGCCAGCAGTTTAAGTTTTCGGGGAAATCAGCCCCAGCATTTT
CASSLSFRGNQPQHF
>TRBJ1-6|TRBV14|NA|NA|14
TGTGCCAGCAGCCATCCGGGATCAGTTTCACCCCTCCACTTT
CASSHPGSVSPLHF
>TRBJ2-7|TRBV28|NA|NA|14
TGTGCCAGCGGGGGGAACCGGGCCCCCTACGAGCAGTACTTC
CASGGNRAPYEQYF
>TRBJ2-1|TRBV18|NA|NA|17
TGTGCCAGCTCCGATAAGGAGGTAGCGGACCCCTGCAATGAGCAGTTCTTC
CASSDKEVADPCNEQFF
>TRBJ2-4|TRBV5-4|NA|TRBD1|15
TGTGCCAGCAGCTCATCACAGGGGAGCAAAAACATTCAGTACTTC
CASSSSQGSKNIQYF
>TRBJ2-3|TRBV2|NA|TRBD2|14
TGTGCCAGCAGTAGGGCGGGGGGGCGAGATACGCAGTATTTT
CASSRAGGRDTQYF
>TRBJ1-3|TRBV4-3|few|NA|16
TGCGCCAGCAGCTATAATACAGTGGCCTCTGGAAACACCATATATTTT
CASSYNTVASGNTIYF
>TRBJ1-6|TRBV19|NA|NA|16
TGTGCCAGTACCAATGGGGGGACGACGGGAGATTCACCCCTCCACTTT
CASTNGGTTGDSPLHF
>TRBJ1-2|TRBV19|few|NA|13
TGTGCCAGTAGCCTCGACAAGGGAGGTGGCTACACCTTC
CASSLDKGGGYTF
>TRBJ2-7|TRBV18|NA|NA|16
TGTGCCAGCTCACCATTCGGAGATTGGGGACACTACGAGCAGTACTTC
CASSPFGDWGHYEQYF
>TRBJ1-1|TRBV19|few|TRBD1|13
TGTGCCAGTACCAGGACAGGGTGGACTGAAGCTTTCTTT
CASTRTGWTEAFF
>TRBJ1-5|TRBV10-3|NA|NA|16
TGTGCCATCAGTGATGCGGGGAAGGCAAGCAATCAGCCCCAGCATTTT
CAISDAGKASNQPQHF
>TRBJ1-5|TRBV6-5|once|NA|10
TGTGCCAGCTTGCGGATGGCCCAGCATTTT
CASLRMAQHF
>TRBJ2-2|TRBV5-4|NA|NA|16
TGTGCCAGCAGCTTGTCAAGCGCCGCGAACACCGGGGAGCTGTTTTTT
CASSLSSAANTGELFF
>TRBJ1-5|TRBV10-3|once|NA|15
TGTGCCATCAGTGAGGGTTTAACAGAGAATCAGCCCCAGCATTTT
CAISEGLTENQPQHF
>TRBJ1-3|TRBV25-1|once|NA|15
TGTGCCAGCAGTGACAGTACAGGGCCCGGAAACACCATATATTTT
CASSDSTGPGNTIYF
>TRBJ1-1|TRBV11-3|NA|TRBD1|14
TGTGCCAGCAGCTACAGGGGGCGAAAAACTGAAGCTTTCTTT
CASSYRGRKTEAFF